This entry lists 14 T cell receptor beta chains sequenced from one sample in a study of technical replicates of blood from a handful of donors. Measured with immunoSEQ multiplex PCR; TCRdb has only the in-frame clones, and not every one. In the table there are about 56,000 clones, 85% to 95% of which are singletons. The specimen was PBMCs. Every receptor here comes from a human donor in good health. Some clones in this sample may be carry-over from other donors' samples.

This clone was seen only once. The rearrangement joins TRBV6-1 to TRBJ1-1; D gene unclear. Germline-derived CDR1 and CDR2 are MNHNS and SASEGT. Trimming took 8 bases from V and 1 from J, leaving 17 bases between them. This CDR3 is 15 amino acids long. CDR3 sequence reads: CASRPPSGKNTEAFF. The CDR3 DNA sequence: TGTGCCAGCCGCCCCCCGTCGGGTAAGAACACTGAAGCTTTCTTT.

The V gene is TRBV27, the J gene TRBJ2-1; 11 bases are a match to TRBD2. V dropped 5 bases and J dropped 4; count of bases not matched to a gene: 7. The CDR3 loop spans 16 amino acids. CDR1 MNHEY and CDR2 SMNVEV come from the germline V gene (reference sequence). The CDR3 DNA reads TGTGCCAGCAGTCCGCGCGGGACTAGCGGATACAATGAGCAGTTCTTC. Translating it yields CASSPRGTSGYNEQFF.

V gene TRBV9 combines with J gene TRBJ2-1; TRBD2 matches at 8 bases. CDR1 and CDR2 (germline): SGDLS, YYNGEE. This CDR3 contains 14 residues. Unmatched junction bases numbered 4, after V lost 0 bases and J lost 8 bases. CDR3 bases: TGTGCCAGCAGCGTAGACGGGAGGGGGGATGAGCAGTTCTTC. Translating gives CASSVDGRGDEQFF.

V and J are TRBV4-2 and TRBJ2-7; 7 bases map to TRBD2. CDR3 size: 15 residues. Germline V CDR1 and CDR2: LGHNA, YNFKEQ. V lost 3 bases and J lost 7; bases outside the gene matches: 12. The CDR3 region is CASSQGEGPQGEQYF. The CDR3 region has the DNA TGTGCCAGCAGCCAGGGGGAGGGTCCTCAAGGGGAGCAGTACTTC.

The CDR3, as DNA: TGTGCCAGCAGCGAATTCACAGGGGCGGGAACTGAAGCTTTCTTT. Translation gives CASSEFTGAGTEAFF. The chain combines TRBV16 with TRBJ1-1; 7 bases are a match to TRBD1. Trimming cost V 5 bases and J 5 bases; bases outside gene matches: 11. CDR1 is KGHSY and CDR2 is FQNENV in the germline V gene. The CDR3 is made up of 15 amino acids.

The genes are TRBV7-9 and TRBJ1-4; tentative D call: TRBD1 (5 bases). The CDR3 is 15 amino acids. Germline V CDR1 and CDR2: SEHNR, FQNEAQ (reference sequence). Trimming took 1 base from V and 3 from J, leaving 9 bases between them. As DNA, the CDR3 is TGTGCCAGCAGCTTAGGCAGGGCTCCTAATGAAAAACTGTTTTTT. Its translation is CASSLGRAPNEKLFF.

The CDR3 is CASSEPGSWNTIYF. The CDR3 DNA reads TGTGCCAGCAGTGAACCCGGGTCTTGGAACACCATATATTTT. The chain links TRBV6-1 to TRBJ1-3, with D hard to call. The CDR3 has 14 residues. Germline-derived CDR1 and CDR2 are MNHNS and SASEGT. Between the trimmed V and J ends, which lost 2 bases and 7 bases, there was a span of 12 bases.

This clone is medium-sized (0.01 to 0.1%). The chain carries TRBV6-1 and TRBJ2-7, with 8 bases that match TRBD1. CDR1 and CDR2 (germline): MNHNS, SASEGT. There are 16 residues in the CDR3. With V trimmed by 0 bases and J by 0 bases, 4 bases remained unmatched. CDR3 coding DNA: TGTGCCAGCAGTGAAGCGCTCGGGACAGGCTCCTACGAGCAGTACTTC. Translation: CASSEALGTGSYEQYF.

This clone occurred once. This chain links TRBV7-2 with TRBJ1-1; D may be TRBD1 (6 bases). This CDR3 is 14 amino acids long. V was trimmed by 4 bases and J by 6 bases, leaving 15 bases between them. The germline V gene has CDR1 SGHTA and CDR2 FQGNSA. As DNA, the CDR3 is TGTGCCAGCAGCTACACCACAGGGTTACCTGAAGCTTTCTTT. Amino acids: CASSYTTGLPEAFF. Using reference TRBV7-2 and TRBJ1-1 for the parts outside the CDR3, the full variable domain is GAGVSQSPSNKVTEKGKDVELRCDPISGHTALYWYRQSLGQGLEFLIYFQGNSAPDKSGLPSDRFSAERTGGSVSTLTIQRTQQEDSAVYLCASSYTTGLPEAFFGQGTRLTVV.

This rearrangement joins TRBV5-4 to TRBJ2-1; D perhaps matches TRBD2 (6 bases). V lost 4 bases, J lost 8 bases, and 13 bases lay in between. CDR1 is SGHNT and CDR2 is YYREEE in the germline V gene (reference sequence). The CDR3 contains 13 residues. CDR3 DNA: TGTGCCAGCAGCGGCTTAGGGGAGGATGAGCAGTTCTTC. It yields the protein CASSGLGEDEQFF.

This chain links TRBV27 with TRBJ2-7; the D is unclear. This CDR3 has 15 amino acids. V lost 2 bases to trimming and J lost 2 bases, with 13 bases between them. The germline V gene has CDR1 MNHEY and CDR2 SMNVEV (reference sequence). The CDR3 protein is CASSLKVGRTYEQYF. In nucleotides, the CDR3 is TGTGCCAGCAGTTTAAAGGTCGGCAGGACCTACGAGCAGTACTTC.

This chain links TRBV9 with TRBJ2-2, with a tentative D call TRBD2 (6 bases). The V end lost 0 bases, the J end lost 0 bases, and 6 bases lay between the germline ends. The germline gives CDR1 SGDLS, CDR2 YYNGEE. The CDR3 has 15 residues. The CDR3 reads CASSVGTTNTGELFF. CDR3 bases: TGTGCCAGCAGCGTAGGGACTACGAACACCGGGGAGCTGTTTTTT.

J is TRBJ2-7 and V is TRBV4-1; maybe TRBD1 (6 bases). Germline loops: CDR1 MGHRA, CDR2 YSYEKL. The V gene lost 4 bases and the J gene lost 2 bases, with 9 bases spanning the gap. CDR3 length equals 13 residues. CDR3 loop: CASSPGTTYEQYF. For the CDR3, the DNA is TGCGCCAGCAGCCCCGGGACAACCTACGAGCAGTACTTC.

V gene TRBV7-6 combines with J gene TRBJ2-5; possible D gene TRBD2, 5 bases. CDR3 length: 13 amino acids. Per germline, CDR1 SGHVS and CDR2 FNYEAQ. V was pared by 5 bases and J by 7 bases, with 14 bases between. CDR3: CASSRQHRGTQYF. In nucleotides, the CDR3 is TGTGCCAGCAGCCGACAACACCGGGGGACCCAGTACTTC. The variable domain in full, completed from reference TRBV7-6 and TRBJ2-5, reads GAGVSQSPRYKVTKRGQDVALRCDPISGHVSLYWYRQALGQGPEFLTYFNYEAQQDKSGLPNDRFSAERPEGSISTLTIQRTEQRDSAMYRCASSRQHRGTQYFGPGTRLLVL.